What follows is one T cell receptor (beta chain) and its context. The data were obtained in a study of blood T cell repertoires in COVID-19. Study in general: Spain, Italy and the United States supplied samples that represented acute and convalescent COVID-19. From T cells, B-cell-depleted T cells, or PBMCs came the material, which was cDNA or gDNA.

The CDR3 is 15 amino acids. Trimming removed 8 bases at V and 6 bases at J, with 19 bases between. Germline V CDR1 and CDR2: LNHDA, SQIVND (reference sequence). Sequenced by immunoSEQ multiplex PCR; TCRdb stores in-frame clones only, minus some. The sample has some 300,000 clones; roughly 90% are singletons. The genes are TRBV19 and TRBJ2-2; perhaps TRBD1 as D (6 bases). Sequencing was done on a sample of peripheral blood. The sequence derives from a woman in her twenties or thirties with COVID-19, enrolled during active disease. The CDR3 DNA follows: TGTGCCAGTTGGGCAGGGTATGGGGGCGCCGGGGAGCTGTTTTTT. This translates into CASWAGYGGAGELFF. The variable domain in full, with the rest retrieved from reference TRBV19 and TRBJ2-2, is DGGITQSPKYLFRKEGQNVTLSCEQNLNHDAMYWYRQDPGQGLRLIYYSQIVNDFQKGDIAEGYSVSREKKESFPLTVTSAQKNPTAFYLCASWAGYGGAGELFFGEGSRLTVL.